This T cell receptor beta chain was observed in a study of regulatory T cells in long-lasting Graves disease. Ten or more counts support this clonotype. Its antigen is undetermined. As for time point: persistent/refractory GD, antithyroid drugs over 5 years with positive TRAb. Making the TCR library involved RNA that had been extracted from PBMCs. From an endocrinology department in Xi'an, China, came the patients. Tubes containing EDTA received approximately 8.7 milliliters of drawn peripheral blood. Trimming pared 1 base from V and 8 bases from J, leaving 15 bases between. Germline V gives CDR1 SNHLY, CDR2 FYNNEI. The CDR3 contains 14 residues. Study-level results: Persistent disease was characterized by preferential usage of TRBV28, TRBJ1-2 and TRBJ2-5.

Construction of the TCR beta libraries employed iRepertoire HTBI primers in conjunction with Arm-PCR of CDR3 regions. TCRdb fed the multiplex PCR reads into MiXCR, producing one record per CDR3 protein. The sample has fewer than 600,000 distinct CDR3 sequences; around a fifth are singletons. The source is a female donor with Graves disease. Specimen: peripheral blood mononuclear cells (PBMCs), collected when the disease was refractory, from a patient treated with antithyroid drugs. V gene TRBV2 combines with J gene TRBJ2-7; tentative D call: TRBD1 (5 bases). Here the CDR3 DNA reads TGTGCCAGCAGTGAAGGTGGGCAGGGCGGCAAGCAGTACTTC. The encoded protein is CASSEGGQGGKQYF.